The 19 T cell receptor beta chains listed next were all sequenced from one sample in a study of naive and memory T cell subsets. An equimolar mix of two oligonucleotides served as the beta constant-region primer for TRBC1 and TRBC2. In TCRdb, the UMI-ligation and nested PCR reads were re-called with MiXCR into one record per CDR3 protein. The sample lists 120,000 to 150,000 distinct CDR3 sequences; 17% were seen once. What was sequenced was naive CD4+ T cells from blood. Every receptor here comes from a human donor in good health.

In this sample, this clonotype turned up a few times. The chain is built from TRBV29-1 and TRBJ2-7; D is unresolved. This CDR3 region has 13 residues. Between the trimmed V and J ends, which lost 4 bases and 0 bases, there was a span of 10 bases. The germline gives CDR1 SQVTM, CDR2 ANQGSEA. The CDR3 is CSVAVTSSYEQYF. CDR3 bases: TGCAGCGTTGCCGTCACGAGCTCCTACGAGCAGTACTTC.

The V call is TRBV28, the J call TRBJ2-5, with D possibly matching TRBD2 (5 bases). This CDR3 region has 13 residues. CDR1 and CDR2 from the germline V gene are MDHEN and SYDVKM. V lost 8 bases and J lost 4, with 14 bases in between. The CDR3 DNA reads TGTGCCAGCCGCTATGGCCGGGGAGAGACCCAGTACTTC. Translation: CASRYGRGETQYF.

This clonotype came up a few times. The chain carries TRBV15 and TRBJ2-1; TRBD2 agrees at 8 bases. The germline V gene encodes CDR1 LNHNV and CDR2 YYDKDF (reference sequence). The CDR3 length is 16 residues. With V trimmed by 2 bases and J by 7 bases, 10 bases remained unmatched. CDR3 region: CATSRSSGRLWNEQFF. The CDR3 DNA reads as TGTGCCACCAGCAGATCGAGCGGGAGATTGTGGAATGAGCAGTTCTTC.

The chain couples TRBV20-1 to TRBJ1-2, with D unresolved. In germline, CDR1 is DFQATT, CDR2 SNEGSKA (reference sequence). The CDR3 extends over 13 amino acids. V lost 6 bases and J 2 bases, leaving 13 bases between the germline ends. The DNA for the CDR3 is TGCAGTGCACCTTGGCCTCCCAACTATGGCTACACCTTC. This sequence encodes CSAPWPPNYGYTF.

The chain uses TRBV24-1 and TRBJ2-1, with TRBD1 matching 9 bases. With 4 bases clipped from V and 4 bases from J, the junction kept 7 bases outside the gene matches. The CDR3 is 16 residues long. The V gene's germline CDR1 is KGHDR and CDR2 SFDVKD. Written as DNA, the CDR3 is TGTGCCACCAGTGAAAGTGACAGGGGGGCTTACAATGAGCAGTTCTTC. This codes for CATSESDRGAYNEQFF.

This clonotype was seen more than once but under ten times. The chain is built from TRBV5-1 and TRBJ2-7; 11 bases fit TRBD1. The V and J ends lost 2 bases and 11 bases, in that order; junction bases with no gene match: 12. The CDR3 totals 15 residues. Germline assignment: CDR1 SGHRS and CDR2 YFSETQ. The CDR3 DNA sequence: TGCGCCAGCAGCTTTCTGGACAGGGGGCCGAAGAAGGAGTACTTC. Amino acid sequence: CASSFLDRGPKKEYF.

The chain is built from TRBV10-3 and TRBJ1-2, with a tentative D call TRBD1 (6 bases). The germline CDR1 and CDR2 sequences are ENHRY and SYGVKD. V was trimmed by 0 bases and J by 2 bases, leaving 25 bases between them. The CDR3 is made up of 20 amino acids. For the CDR3, the DNA is TGTGCCATCAGTGAGTCCCACTTACCCATTCGGGACAATTTAAACTATGGCTACACCTTC. This gives the protein CAISESHLPIRDNLNYGYTF.

This chain uses TRBV13 with TRBJ2-7; unclear D gene. CDR1 is PRHDT and CDR2 is FYEKMQ in the germline V gene (reference sequence). Trimming removed 4 bases from V and 1 base from J, with 11 bases in between. The CDR3 consists of 14 residues. The CDR3 nucleotides are TGTGCCAGCAGCTCACTGTTAGGTTCCTACGAGCAGTACTTC. Protein: CASSSLLGSYEQYF.

This clonotype showed up just a few times. The chain employs TRBV3-1 and TRBJ1-5; D ambiguous. There are 12 residues in the CDR3. Germline CDR1 LGHDT, CDR2 YNNKEL (reference sequence). Trimming shortened V by 8 bases and J by 5 bases, and 10 bases separated the two germline ends. The CDR3 DNA reads as TGTGCCAGCGGTGGTCGAGATCAGCCCCAGCATTTT. Translation gives CASGGRDQPQHF. The full variable domain, its missing parts supplied by reference TRBV3-1 and TRBJ1-5, is DTAVSQTPKYLVTQMGNDKSIKCEQNLGHDTMYWYKQDSKKFLKIMFSYNNKELIINETVPNRFSPKSPDKAHLNLHINSLELGDSAVYFCASGGRDQPQHFGDGTRLSIL.

The chain carries TRBV3-1 and TRBJ2-7; no firm D call. The CDR3 has 12 amino acids. With 1 base removed from V and 7 bases from J, the gap between germline ends came to 8 bases. Germline-derived CDR1 and CDR2 are LGHDT and YNNKEL (reference sequence). The CDR3 sequence: CASSQVVGEQYF. CDR3 bases: TGTGCCAGCAGCCAAGTCGTGGGGGAGCAGTACTTC.

The V call is TRBV10-3, the J call TRBJ1-1, with TRBD1 matching over 10 bases. CDR3 length: 12 residues. V was clipped by 10 bases and J by 6 bases; unmatched bases: 5. Germline V lookup: CDR1 ENHRY, CDR2 SYGVKD. CDR3 in amino acids: CANGQGDSEAFF. The CDR3 region has the DNA TGTGCCAACGGACAGGGGGACTCTGAAGCTTTCTTT.

This clonotype showed up just a few times. The chain couples TRBV28 to TRBJ2-5; possible D gene TRBD2, 6 bases. Germline V CDR1 and CDR2: MDHEN, SYDVKM. The CDR3 extends over 12 amino acids. V was shortened by 7 bases and J by 7 bases, with 13 bases between the two germline ends. Written as DNA, the CDR3 is TGTGCCAGCACCGCCGGGAGAGGGACCCAGTACTTC. Translating gives CASTAGRGTQYF.

This rearrangement joins TRBV12-3 or TRBV12-4 to TRBJ2-7; no clear D. CDR3 length: 14 residues. The ends were cut back, 0 bases at V and 9 bases at J, with 15 bases in the middle. Here the CDR3 DNA reads TGTGCCAGCAGTTTAGCTGCACGAGCGTCGGCGCAGTACTTC. Translation: CASSLAARASAQYF.

J is TRBJ2-5 and V is TRBV7-2; 7 positions match TRBD1. The V gene's germline CDR1 is SGHTA and CDR2 FQGNSA. CDR3 size: 14 residues. V shed 5 bases, J shed 5 bases, and the junction held 8 bases outside the gene matches. CDR3 loop: CASSQQGIIETQYF. CDR3 coding DNA: TGTGCCAGCAGCCAACAGGGGATTATCGAGACCCAGTACTTC. Together with reference TRBV7-2 and TRBJ2-5, the CDR3 gives the full variable domain: GAGVSQSPSNKVTEKGKDVELRCDPISGHTALYWYRQSLGQGLEFLIYFQGNSAPDKSGLPSDRFSAERTGGSVSTLTIQRTQQEDSAVYLCASSQQGIIETQYFGPGTRLLVL.

This clonotype occurred a few times. This chain links TRBV18 with TRBJ1-3; D remains unclear. The CDR3 loop spans 16 amino acids. Trimming took 2 bases from V and 0 from J, leaving 11 bases between them. Germline CDR1 reads KGHSH; CDR2 reads LQKENI. In nucleotides, the CDR3 is TGTGCCAGCTCACCATTGGGCAGCAACTCTGGAAACACCATATATTTT. This codes for CASSPLGSNSGNTIYF.

This chain uses TRBV12-3 or TRBV12-4 with TRBJ2-3; 10 bases line up with TRBD1. V lost 6 bases and J lost 4; bases outside the gene matches: 7. The CDR3 sequence is 15 residues long. The CDR3 sequence: CASSLDRGLPDTQYF. The CDR3 DNA reads as TGTGCCAGCAGCCTTGACAGGGGGCTCCCAGATACGCAGTATTTT.

Only a few counts were recorded for this clonotype. The CDR3 reads CASSVATPGLAGDGEQFF. The CDR3 coding sequence is TGTGCCAGCAGCGTAGCTACTCCAGGACTAGCGGGAGATGGGGAGCAGTTCTTC. The chain couples TRBV9 to TRBJ2-1; 13 bases fit TRBD2. The length of the CDR3 is 18 residues. CDR1 SGDLS and CDR2 YYNGEE come from the germline V gene. Germline trimming cut 0 bases from V and 10 bases from J; bases unmatched to any gene: 13.

V is TRBV2 and J is TRBJ1-1; TRBD1 matches 9 bases. The CDR3 spans 15 residues. CDR1 SNHLY and CDR2 FYNNEI come from the germline V gene. Trimming at V came to 4 bases and at J to 5 bases, leaving 8 bases not matched to a gene. For the CDR3, the DNA is TGTGCCAGCAGTGTCAATCCGGGACAGGGAACTGAAGCTTTCTTT. It translates to CASSVNPGQGTEAFF.

The chain employs TRBV11-2 and TRBJ1-4; 7 nucleotides agree with TRBD1. V was pared by 0 bases and J by 5 bases, with 3 bases of the junction left unmatched. In germline, CDR1 is SGHAT, CDR2 FQNNGV. CDR3 length: 15 amino acids. CDR3 sequence (DNA): TGTGCCAGCAGCTTAGATGGGACAGCGAATGAAAAACTGTTTTTT. Protein product: CASSLDGTANEKLFF.